One and the same sample provided the 9 T cell receptor beta chains below, sequenced in a study of blood T cell repertoires in COVID-19. Produced via immunoSEQ multiplex PCR; TCRdb's table is partial and in-frame only. The data contain 210,000 or so clones, approximately 90% of them singletons. Material for sequencing was peripheral blood. The receptors were sampled from a man aged 50-60 years with acute or convalescent COVID-19.

The rearrangement uses TRBV15 and TRBJ1-2, with D uncertain. CDR1 and CDR2 from the germline V gene are LNHNV and YYDKDF (reference sequence). V was shortened by 5 bases and J by 1 base, with 5 bases between the two germline ends. CDR3 size: 12 residues. The DNA of the CDR3 is TGTGCCACCAGCTCTTATAACTATGGCTACACCTTC. This encodes CATSSYNYGYTF.

The chain couples TRBV7-8 to TRBJ1-1; D is ambiguous. The ends were cut back, 1 base at V and 3 bases at J, with 15 bases in the middle. CDR1 is SGHVS and CDR2 is FQNEAQ in the germline V gene. CDR3 size: 16 residues. CDR3 bases: TGTGCCAGCAGCTTAGAGAGGTCAGCCTACGACACTGAAGCTTTCTTT. Protein sequence: CASSLERSAYDTEAFF.

The DNA for the CDR3 is TGTGCCAGCAGCCAAGACAGGGCCCGCCTGAGTACCTTC. Residues: CASSQDRARLSTF. This rearrangement joins TRBV3-1 (or the pseudogene TRBV3-2) to TRBJ1-2; maybe TRBD1 (5 bases). The germline V gene encodes CDR1 LGHDT and CDR2 YNNKEL (reference sequence). V was pared by 0 bases and J by 14 bases, with 16 bases between. CDR3 size: 13 residues.

The chain combines TRBV9 with TRBJ1-6; 11 nucleotides align to TRBD1. The junction had 3 bases not matched to a gene; V was cut back by 0 bases and J by 10 bases. Germline V gene sequence: CDR1 SGDLS, CDR2 YYNGEE. The CDR3 has 15 amino acids. The CDR3 loop reads CASSVGTGGSSPLHF. The CDR3, as DNA: TGTGCCAGCAGCGTAGGGACAGGGGGCAGCTCACCCCTCCACTTT.

This clone was counted once. In nucleotides, the CDR3 is TGTGCCAGCAGTTTCTTCGACAGTAACAATGAGCAGTTCTTC. Protein: CASSFFDSNNEQFF. V and J are TRBV27 and TRBJ2-1, with D perhaps TRBD1 (5 bases). Trimming pared 3 bases from V and 5 bases from J, leaving 11 bases between. The CDR3 runs to 14 residues. Germline V gene lookup returns CDR1 MNHEY and CDR2 SMNVEV (reference sequence).

The genes are TRBV5-1 and TRBJ1-2; 10 bases match TRBD1. The CDR3 sequence is 14 residues long. V lost 4 bases and J lost 3; bases outside the gene matches: 3. The germline V gene has CDR1 SGHRS and CDR2 YFSETQ. The CDR3 DNA follows: TGCGCCAGCAGCGACGGGACAGGGGACTATGGCTACACCTTC. Its protein product is CASSDGTGDYGYTF.

The gene calls are TRBV7-9 and TRBJ1-5, with TRBD1 matching 7 bases. Per the germline V gene, CDR1 is SEHNR and CDR2 is FQNEAQ (reference sequence). V shed 5 bases, J shed 1 base, and the junction held 8 bases outside the gene matches. This CDR3 region has 16 residues. CDR3 in amino acids: CASSLTGKGSNQPQHF. The CDR3 DNA is TGTGCCAGCAGCCTGACAGGGAAGGGCAGCAATCAGCCCCAGCATTTT.

The J gene is TRBJ2-3, the V gene TRBV20-1; weak D call: TRBD1 (6 bases). V lost 3 bases and J lost 1, with 14 bases in between. Germline lookup yields CDR1 DFQATT and CDR2 SNEGSKA (reference sequence). The CDR3 length is 15 residues. In DNA form, the CDR3 reads TGCAGTGCTAGTGGGGGCCTCAGGGGCACAGATACGCAGTATTTT. This sequence encodes CSASGGLRGTDTQYF.

This sequence joins TRBV6-6 and TRBJ2-2; 8 bases map to TRBD2. Germline V gives CDR1 MNHNY, CDR2 SVGAGI (reference sequence). V dropped 6 bases and J dropped 1; count of bases not matched to a gene: 7. There are 16 residues in the CDR3. The CDR3 sequence: CASSPGGIQNTGELFF. CDR3 sequence (DNA): TGTGCCAGCAGCCCGGGAGGGATACAGAACACCGGGGAGCTGTTTTTT.